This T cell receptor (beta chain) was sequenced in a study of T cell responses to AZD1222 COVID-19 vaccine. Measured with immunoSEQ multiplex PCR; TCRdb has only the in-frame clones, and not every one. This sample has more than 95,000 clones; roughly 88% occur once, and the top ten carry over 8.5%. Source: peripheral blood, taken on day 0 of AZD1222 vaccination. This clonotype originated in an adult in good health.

In DNA, the CDR3 is TGTGCCAGCAGTACGGGGGGATTCTCTGGAAACACCATATATTTT. This gives the protein CASSTGGFSGNTIYF. V gene TRBV13 combines with J gene TRBJ1-3; the D gene is possibly TRBD1 (5 bases). Germline lookup yields CDR1 PRHDT and CDR2 FYEKMQ (reference sequence). The CDR3 consists of 15 residues. V lost 6 bases and J 0 bases, leaving 12 bases between the germline ends.